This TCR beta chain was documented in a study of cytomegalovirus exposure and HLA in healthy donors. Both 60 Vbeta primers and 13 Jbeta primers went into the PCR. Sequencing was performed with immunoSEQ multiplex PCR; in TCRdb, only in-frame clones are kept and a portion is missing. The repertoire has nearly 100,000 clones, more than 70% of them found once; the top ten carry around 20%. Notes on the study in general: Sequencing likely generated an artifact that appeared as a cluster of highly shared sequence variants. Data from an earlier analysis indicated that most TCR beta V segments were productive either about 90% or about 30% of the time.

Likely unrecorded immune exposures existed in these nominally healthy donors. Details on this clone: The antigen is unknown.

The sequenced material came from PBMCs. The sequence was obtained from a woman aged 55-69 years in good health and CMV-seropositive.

CDR3 coding DNA: TGTGCCAGCAGCGATGGGGACAGGGTACCGCGGGATGATGAAAAACTGTTTTTT. Encoded protein: CASSDGDRVPRDDEKLFF. This chain uses TRBV9 with TRBJ1-4, with 9 bases lining up with TRBD1. The CDR3 has 18 amino acids. V was pared by 3 bases and J by 6 bases, with 15 bases of the junction left unmatched. CDR1 is SGDLS and CDR2 is YYNGEE in the germline V gene.